This T cell receptor beta chain was captured by sequencing in a study of cytomegalovirus exposure and HLA in healthy donors. Study information: Approximately 180 million T cells yielded 117 million unique TCR beta sequences in earlier analysis. Within the Caucasian-associated ancestry cluster were about 81% of the roughly 400 genotyped donors.

With 60 Vbeta and 13 Jbeta primers, the PCR was carried out. The protocol was immunoSEQ multiplex PCR, while the TCRdb copy is restricted to in-frame clones and leaves out a portion. This repertoire comprises around 120,000 clones; its ten largest clones make up around 0.59%. V gave up 9 bases and J gave up 1 base; unmatched junction bases: 3. The germline CDR1 and CDR2 sequences are SNHLY and FYNNEI. This CDR3 has 13 amino acids. Specimen: PBMCs. The sequence was collected from a man in his fifties or sixties in good health and CMV-seronegative. The genes are TRBV2 and TRBJ1-1, with 9 bases identical to TRBD1. The CDR3 region is CASWTGENTEAFF. As DNA, the CDR3 is TGTGCCAGTTGGACAGGGGAGAACACTGAAGCTTTCTTT.